This TCR beta chain was identified during a study of cytomegalovirus exposure and HLA in healthy donors (dated by TCRdb to the late 2010s). Some background on the complete study: In an earlier analysis of roughly 500 of the donors, roughly 300 Gb of sequence data and 117 million unique TCR beta sequences from about 190 million T cells were reported. About 310 gigabases of sequencing data and 80 million or so unique TCR sequences were included in an early release covering several hundred HLA-typed donors. Among the roughly 370 genotyped donors, approximately 81% belonged to the genetic ancestry cluster associated with self-reported Caucasian donors. The study aimed to test whether cataloging public T cell receptors could reveal signatures of past pathogen exposure. The study profiled the T cell repertoires of fewer than 850 subjects by immunosequencing and related them to cytomegalovirus serostatus. In addition to the first cohort of roughly 700 subjects, a separate validation cohort of 130 or so different subjects was used. To predict cytomegalovirus infection status, the study brought together high-throughput TCR immunosequencing, statistical association of individual TCRs with disease status, and machine learning. To study patterns of TCR occurrence, a later analysis re-analyzed previously published TCR beta repertoires from 666 donors and added high-resolution HLA genotyping. In the later analysis, no new phenotypic data were used to find candidate immune exposures; instead, reliance was placed on TCR beta sequences and their occurrence across donors. In an earlier analysis of 550 to 700 of the donors, high-throughput TCR beta sequencing was used to judge whether each TCR beta V gene segment behaved as functional or pseudogenic. Alongside the repertoire data, information on donor age, sex, ethnicity and CMV serostatus was compiled. Genome-wide SNP genotypes for about 65% of the 666 donors were used in a later genetic analysis, which treated that subset as a discovery cohort. All discovery cohort repertoires had been generated using a single sequencing platform. Both class I and class II loci were covered by HLA typing, at four-digit resolution. Typing coverage differed by locus: A, B, C, DRB1 and DQB1 were typed in roughly 620-630 donors, DQA1 in 500 to 550, DPA1 in around 600, and DPB1 in approximately 450. Several DR-DQ haplotypes were handled as single units for association and clustering because linkage in the cohort was strong. Among over 350 genotyped donors of the cohort, an average of roughly 240,000 unique TCR beta nucleotide sequences were sequenced per donor, 15% to 20% of them non-productive. Broad study findings and their caveats: According to a later analysis, TCR association rates differed among HLA loci, with DRB1 alleles showing the most associated TCRs and HLA-C alleles showing the fewest. A total of 150 to 200 TCR beta chains were listed by the study as associated with cytomegalovirus. Because counts were too low, some 17 rarely observed V segments, including chromosome 9 orphons, were excluded from the earlier analysis of roughly 580 of the donors. A few of the identified cytomegalovirus-associated TCR beta chains were confirmed in vitro to be specific for cytomegalovirus antigens. In both the original and validation cohorts, the classifier was reported to diagnose cytomegalovirus status with high specificity and sensitivity. Because HLA typing was unavailable for some donors at each locus, only the typed subset was used in association tests. The sequencing pipeline was judged likely to have produced a cluster of highly shared sequence variants as a technical artifact. In an earlier analysis of under 600 of the donors, most TCR beta V segments were observed in productive rearrangements about 87% or about 30% of the time, broadly matching IMGT annotations. A later analysis reported that several top co-occurrence clusters appeared linked to parvovirus B19, influenza, CMV and Epstein-Barr virus. Strong co-occurrence of HLA alleles, especially DR and DQ, made assigning TCR associations to individual alleles difficult. Most TCR sequences were observed very rarely across donors, whereas some public TCRs were present in many individuals. In a later analysis, some 17,000 TCR beta sequences were associated with specific HLA alleles at a false discovery rate of 0.05. In a later genetic analysis, fewer N-insertions in productive TCRs were reported among donors in an Asian-associated ancestry cluster than the roughly 710-donor mean. V-gene and J-gene trimming of TCR beta chains was associated with a missense DCLRE1C variant in a later genetic analysis, and the association was replicated in an independent cohort. Sequencing depth was assumed to be roughly uniform across donors in the presence/absence analyses, though that assumption may not hold. In a later analysis, HLA-associated TCR beta chains showed more clonal expansion and lower generation probabilities than non-associated chains that were equally common. Correlated functional status among segregating V segments might be attributable to linkage disequilibrium, but an unknown experimental factor could not be ruled out. A later analysis found that most CMV-associated TCR beta chains appeared HLA-restricted, with HLA associations seemingly driven largely by CMV exposure. Because the 87-base-pair reads could not distinguish some IMGT-functional V segments, including TRBV6-2 and TRBV6-3, those segments were excluded. In this cohort, only TCR beta chains were sequenced, and detectable features were limited by the absence of alpha or paired-chain data. For the cohort, immune exposure information was limited to CMV serostatus. A further reported finding was that TCR beta sequences accurately predicted the HLA-A and HLA-B alleles for most subjects in the first cohort. According to the authors, the approach could potentially be generalized to other disease states and immunological phenotypes.

Spanning cysteine to phenylalanine, the CDR3 consists of 14 amino acids. This entry keeps only the CDR3 DNA: 42 bases, framed from base 1. Clipping removes 7 bases from V and 5 bases from J, with 5 as the unmatched junction base count. Per the germline V gene, SQVTM is the CDR1 and ANQGSEA is the CDR2. In total, about 650 healthy bone marrow donors made up the cohort. At the time of sampling, every cohort member was nominally healthy, though immune exposures that went unrecorded were likely present. Of the 600 or so cohort members, around 300 had a positive CMV serostatus and approximately 370 had a negative one, while no CMV serostatus was recorded for the donor. A peripheral blood sample was collected from each donor, and TCR beta sequencing was performed on peripheral blood mononuclear cells. Genomic DNA extraction from the blood cell samples was performed with the Qiagen DNeasy Blood Extraction Kit.

Notes on this clone: It has no known antigen specificity. No much larger clonotype is one base removed from it; base qualities were not supplied.

Library preparation employed the immunoSEQ multiplex PCR assay. For the multiplex PCR, a mixture combining 60 forward primers for TCR Vbeta segments and 13 reverse primers for TCR Jbeta segments was used. Amplification of the CDR3 region of rearranged TCR beta genes was performed with a multiplex PCR assay on genomic DNA. Amplified TCR beta libraries were sequenced as 87-base-pair reads on the Illumina HiSeq System. The study's processing was this. In a later analysis, some 80 million unique TCR beta chains were counted across the roughly 700 repertoires, and roughly 11 million of these chains were shared by at least two donors. Raw reads were error-corrected and collapsed into unique sequences with a nearest-neighbor algorithm that merged closely related sequences to remove PCR and sequencing errors. To assign V, D and J gene segments, CDR3 sequences were aligned to IMGT reference sequences. Each retained sequence needed at least a six-nucleotide match to both a V gene segment and a J gene segment. A rearrangement was called productive if the CDR3 had no stop codons and remained in frame with V and J, and every other rearrangement was called non-productive. Following IMGT convention, CDR3 was defined as the stretch from the second conserved V-encoded cysteine to the conserved J-encoded phenylalanine. The earlier analysis of 500 to 750 of the donors excluded any sequence lacking an unambiguous match to a single V gene segment. In an earlier analysis of approximately 610 of the donors, V segments were called functional above 56.7% productive rearrangements and were called segregating when the between-donor standard deviation exceeded 5%. A statistical classification framework was built for diagnosing cytomegalovirus status from the catalog of TCR beta chain sequences. A later analysis assigned V and J genes by comparing TCR nucleotide sequences with IMGT/GENE-DB human TR gene sequences. In a later analysis, CDR3 sequences and most-parsimonious VDJ recombination scenarios were assigned using the TCRdist pipeline. In a later analysis, each TCR beta chain was defined by its CDR3 amino acid sequence together with its V-gene family, and reads without a unique V-gene family were excluded. A later analysis removed nearly 600 highly shared, low-generation-probability nucleotide sequences to deal with suspected cross-contamination and a sequencing artifact. In a later analysis, a clonal expansion index was calculated for each public chain from normalized within-repertoire ranks of inferred template counts. In a later analysis, generation probabilities were computed with a VDJ recombination model fitted to out-of-frame rearrangements, and the resulting probabilities were checked against IGoR. Hypergeometric tests were used in a later analysis to score TCR-TCR, TCR-HLA and TCR-CMV co-occurrence, with a repertoire-size bias correction applied to the TCR pairs. A later analysis estimated false discovery rates by permuting HLA or CMV assignments 20 times. In a later analysis, co-occurring TCRs were grouped using DBSCAN, and TCRdist sequence similarity was added for clustering within HLA-allele-positive subsets. Repertoires with fewer than 30,000 or more than 120,000 public chains, plus five repertoires with anomalous nucleotide sharing, were excluded from co-occurrence clustering. The clones in this table, taken by TCRdb from immuneACCESS, are in-frame only. Not every clone is retained; where verified, under half of the shortfall comes from an unresolved V gene, and the cause of the rest is unknown. V, J and clone size are taken as reported in that table, and D and trimming were inferred from the DNA itself. The sample contains about 82,000 clones, around 85% of them found a single time. The ten largest clonotypes hold around 15% of the sample.

The sequencing sample was made of PBMCs. The rearranged chain carries TRBV29-1 and TRBJ2-3; the junction holds 14 bases that match TRBD2. The source is a human donor in good health. The nucleotide sequence is given as TGCAGCGCCGGGACTAGCGGGGGTGGAGATACGCAGTATTTT. Translated, this is CSAGTSGGGDTQYF.